The clone carrying this TCR beta chain was seen at least ten times. TCRdb passed the RT-PCR reads through MiXCR, listing each CDR3 protein once. Of about 680,000 distinct CDR3 sequences listed, around 14% are singletons. Material for sequencing was memory CD4+ T cells from blood. The TCR originated in a female donor in good health, serving as a healthy control.

Written as DNA, the CDR3 is TGCAGTGCTATCCAGACTAGCGGGGGGTCTTACAATGAGCAGTTCTTC. It yields the protein CSAIQTSGGSYNEQFF. V gene TRBV20-1 combines with J gene TRBJ2-1; 13 bases fit TRBD2. The length of the CDR3 is 16 residues. Germline CDR1 reads DFQATT; CDR2 reads SNEGSKA (reference sequence). The V segment lost 4 bases and the J segment 4 bases; nucleotides outside the gene matches: 7.